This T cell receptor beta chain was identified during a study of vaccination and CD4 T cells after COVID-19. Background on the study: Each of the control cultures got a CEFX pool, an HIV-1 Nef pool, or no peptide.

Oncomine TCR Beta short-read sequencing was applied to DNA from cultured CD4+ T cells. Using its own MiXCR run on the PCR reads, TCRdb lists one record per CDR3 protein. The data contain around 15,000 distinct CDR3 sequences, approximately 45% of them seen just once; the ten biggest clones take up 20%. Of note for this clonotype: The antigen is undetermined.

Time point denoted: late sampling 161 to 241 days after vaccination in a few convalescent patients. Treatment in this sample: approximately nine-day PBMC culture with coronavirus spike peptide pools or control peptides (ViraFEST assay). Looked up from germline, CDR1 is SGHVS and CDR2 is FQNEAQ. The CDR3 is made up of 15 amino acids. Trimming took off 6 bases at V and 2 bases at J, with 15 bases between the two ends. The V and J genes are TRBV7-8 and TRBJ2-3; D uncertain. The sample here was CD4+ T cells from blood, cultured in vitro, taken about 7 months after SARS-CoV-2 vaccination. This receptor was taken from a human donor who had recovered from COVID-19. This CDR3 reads CASSRITQLTDTQYF. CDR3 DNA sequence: TGTGCCAGCAGTCGTATCACGCAACTCACAGATACGCAGTATTTT.